This entry concerns a single T cell receptor beta chain. Its antigen is still unknown. This sample stems from a study of beta chain features in type 1 diabetes. Study as a whole: Taken together, all samples contributed more than 90,000,000 examined sorted cells. General study results and limits: There was a moderate but significant shortening of TCRB CDR3s in all four CD4+ subsets of Type 1 diabetes patients. In the patient group, naive, central memory and Treg TCRB repertoires seemed more alike than in the healthy donor group.

Sequenced material consisted of expressed TCRB transcripts (all of the isolated RNA was reverse transcribed). Produced via immunoSEQ multiplex PCR; TCRdb's table is partial and in-frame only. The table has approximately 340,000 clones, less than 15% seen once. This CDR3 is 16 amino acids long. V was pared by 0 bases and J by 2 bases, with 11 bases between. CDR1 is MGHRA and CDR2 is YSYEKL in the germline V gene. The chain couples TRBV4-1 to TRBJ1-5, with D uncertain. The receptor was isolated from a woman aged 18 to 35 in good health. The sample consisted of naive CD4+ T cells from blood. CDR3 sequence: CASSQDSNRRNQPQHF. CDR3 coding DNA: TGCGCCAGCAGCCAAGATTCTAACCGCCGCAATCAGCCCCAGCATTTT.